This is a list of T cell receptor beta chains from one sample in a study of shared clonotypes between healthy human individuals. Generated by immunoSEQ multiplex PCR, the TCRdb table keeps only in-frame clones and is missing some. The profile shows some 2.1 million clones, about 95% of them singletons. Material for sequencing was naive CD8+ T cells sorted from blood. These receptors all come from a man aged 18 to 30 in good health. Each CDR3 is given with its conserved first and last residue. The order of the fields is J gene, clone size, V gene, D gene, CDR3 DNA, CDR3 protein. The D gene is left open where the match is weak. The size field is filled for only some rows; it gives once, few, many or a size class.

TRBJ1-2 . TRBV6-1 TRBD1 TGTGCCAGCAGTGAAAATCAGGGGGAAGGTGGCTACACCTTC CASSENQGEGGYTF
TRBJ2-2 . TRBV5-6 . TGTGCCAGCAGCTTGGGCCTCGCTGCCGGGGAGCTGTTTTTT CASSLGLAAGELFF
TRBJ1-2 . TRBV6-5 . TGTGCCAGCAGTTACGTCGGCGCCAACTATGGCTACACCTTC CASSYVGANYGYTF
TRBJ2-5 . TRBV9 TRBD2 TGTGCCAGCAGCGACGAGGGACTAGCGGGAGTAGAGACCCAGTACTTC CASSDEGLAGVETQYF
TRBJ1-2 . TRBV11-2 TRBD1 TGTGCCAGCAGCTTCCTCCCGGGACAGACTTACTATGGCTACACCTTC CASSFLPGQTYYGYTF
TRBJ1-3 . TRBV30 TRBD1 TGTGCCTGGGAGACAGGGGCCGGAAACACCATATATTTT CAWETGAGNTIYF
TRBJ1-5 . TRBV6-5 . TGTGCCAGCAGTTACTCCTCAGGGTGGAATCAGCCCCAGCATTTT CASSYSSGWNQPQHF
TRBJ2-1 . TRBV2 . TGTGCCAGCAGTGCAGTGAGCTCCTACAATGAGCAGTTCTTC CASSAVSSYNEQFF
TRBJ2-5 . TRBV27 TRBD2 TGTGCCAGCAGTATGACTAGCGGGGGTGAGACCCAGTACTTC CASSMTSGGETQYF
TRBJ2-5 . TRBV2 TRBD1 TGTGCCAGCAGCGAAATGCCGGGACAGGGAGAAGAGACCCAGTACTTC CASSEMPGQGEETQYF
TRBJ2-5 once TRBV7-6 . TGTGCCAGCAGCTTACCCCCTTCCGGGAGCGGGGAGACCCAGTACTTC CASSLPPSGSGETQYF
TRBJ1-1 . TRBV6-1 TRBD1 TGTGCCAGCAGTTCAGGGGGAGGGAACACTGAAGCTTTCTTT CASSSGGGNTEAFF
TRBJ2-7 . TRBV7-9 TRBD1 TGTGCCAGCAGCCTTGGGACAGGGGCTGAATACGAGCAGTACTTC CASSLGTGAEYEQYF
TRBJ2-1 . TRBV5-6 TRBD2 TGTGCCAGCAGCTCGCTAGCGGGGGGATACAATGAGCAGTTCTTC CASSSLAGGYNEQFF
TRBJ2-5 . TRBV10-3 . TGTGCCATCAGTGAGTCACTAGCTGGGCACCACCAAGAGACCCAGTACTTC CAISESLAGHHQETQYF
TRBJ1-1 . TRBV9 . TGTGCCAGCAGCGTAGGAGTGGAGACTGAAGCTTTCTTT CASSVGVETEAFF
TRBJ2-1 . TRBV7-8 TRBD2 TGTGCCAGCAGCTACGACCTAGCGGGACTCTCCTCCTACAATGAGCAGTTCTTC CASSYDLAGLSSYNEQFF
TRBJ2-7 . TRBV10-3 TRBD1 TGTGCCATCAGTACCGGGACAGGGGTTAACGAGCAGTACTTC CAISTGTGVNEQYF
TRBJ2-7 . TRBV5-6 . TGTGCCAGCAGCTTGGCGGGTGAGCAGTACTTC CASSLAGEQYF
TRBJ2-2 . TRBV28 . TGTGCCAGCAGTCTTAACACCGGGGAGCTGTTTTTT CASSLNTGELFF
TRBJ1-6 . TRBV6-1 . TGTGCCAGCAGTGAGGAGGTCTTCTGGGATTCACCCCTCCACTTT CASSEEVFWDSPLHF
TRBJ2-1 . TRBV6-5 TRBD2 TGTGCCAGCAGTTCTAGCGGTTTACACAATGAGCAGTTCTTC CASSSSGLHNEQFF